This T cell receptor beta chain was found in a study of beta chain features in type 1 diabetes. Broader study findings: TCRB CDR3s were moderately but significantly shorter in Type 1 diabetes patients in all four CD4+ subsets. Type 1 diabetes patients showed fewer insertions and more deletions at VDJ junctions.

This clone was seen only a few times. What it binds is not known. Sequencing targeted expressed TCRB transcripts, as all isolated RNA had been reverse transcribed. Profiled with immunoSEQ multiplex PCR; TCRdb holds only in-frame clones, not every one. The top ten hold 0.017% of the sample, which has hundreds of thousands of clones, roughly 11% seen once. Trimming removed 5 bases from V and 0 bases from J; junction bases left unmatched: 9. There are 17 residues in the CDR3. Germline V gene sequence: CDR1 SGHAT, CDR2 FQNNGV. Sequenced: naive CD4+ T cells from blood. V is TRBV11-2 and J is TRBJ2-3; 9 positions agree with TRBD2. The sequence was collected from a man younger than 40 with type 1 diabetes. In nucleotides, the CDR3 is TGTGCCAGCAGCGGACCTAGCGGGGTATCTAGCACAGATACGCAGTATTTT. Its translation: CASSGPSGVSSTDTQYF.